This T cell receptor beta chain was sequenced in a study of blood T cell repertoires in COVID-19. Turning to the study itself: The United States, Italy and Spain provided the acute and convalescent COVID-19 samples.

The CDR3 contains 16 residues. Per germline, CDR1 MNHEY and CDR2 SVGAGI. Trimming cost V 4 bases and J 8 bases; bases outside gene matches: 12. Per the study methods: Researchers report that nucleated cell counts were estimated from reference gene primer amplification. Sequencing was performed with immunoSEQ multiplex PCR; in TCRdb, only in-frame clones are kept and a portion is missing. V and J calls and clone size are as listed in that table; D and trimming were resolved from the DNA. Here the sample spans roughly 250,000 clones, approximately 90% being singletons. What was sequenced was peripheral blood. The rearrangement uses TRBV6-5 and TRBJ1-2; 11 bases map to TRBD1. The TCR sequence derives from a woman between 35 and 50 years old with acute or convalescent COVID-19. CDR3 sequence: CASSLSRTGGRGGYTF. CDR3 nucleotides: TGTGCCAGCAGTTTAAGTCGGACAGGGGGCAGAGGGGGCTACACCTTC.